This TCR beta chain was sequenced in a study of T cell responses to AZD1222 COVID-19 vaccine. Germline V lookup: CDR1 LGHDT, CDR2 YNNKEL (reference sequence). This CDR3 has 14 amino acids. The ends lost 5 bases at V and 4 bases at J; junction bases unmatched: 7. About this clone: Its antigen is currently unknown.

Sequencing was performed with immunoSEQ multiplex PCR; in TCRdb, only in-frame clones are kept and a portion is missing. The data contain around 160,000 clones, more than 70% of them singletons. Study-wide results and caveats: Targets within unmutated variant regions were reportedly found for nearly half of spike-specific TCRs. Vaccine-related CD4 TCRs covered spike, predominating at 160-218 and 743-854. Spike-specific TCR breadth and depth both grew after two AZD1222 doses. Clonal diversity was possibly underestimated; the donors were predominantly white British and more often female.

The receptor was derived from an adult in good health. The specimen was peripheral blood, collected on day 0 of AZD1222 vaccination. The V call is TRBV3-1 (or the pseudogene TRBV3-2), the J call TRBJ2-5; 7 nucleotides align to TRBD1. CDR3 sequence (DNA): TGTGCCAGCAGCTTCAGGACAGGCGGAGAGACCCAGTACTTC. This codes for CASSFRTGGETQYF.